This T cell receptor beta chain was retrieved from a study of T cell responses to AZD1222 COVID-19 vaccine (dated by TCRdb to 2020 to 2023). About the full investigation: TCR sequencing covered approximately 230 trial participants: 200 to 220 given two doses of AZD1222 and 26 given two doses of MenACWY control vaccine. Trial participants were enrolled into age subgroups of 18-55, 56-69 and 70-plus years, which contained approximately 150, 28 and 58 TCR-sequenced participants, respectively.

This specimen's time point label, per the study, means: about 28 days (+/-7) after the second vaccine dose. AZD1222 recipients given second doses at about 4 weeks or at about 12 weeks were pooled, since spike-specific TCR depth and breadth were not found to differ between the two schedules. Vaccinee samples came from UK trials COV001 and COV002, including a single-blind randomized controlled phase 2/3 trial of AZD1222 (ChAdOx1 nCoV-19) in healthy adults. For TCRbeta chain sequencing, PBMC samples from trial participants were taken at day 0 and at day 28 after the second dose. The CDR3 regions of human TCRbeta chains were analyzed by immunosequencing. For the original study's pipeline: TCRs in the repertoires were compared against a reference library of SARS-CoV-2-specific TCRs that had been generated with the MIRA antigen-specificity platform. Breadth was defined as the fraction of unique TCRs that were SARS-CoV-2-associated. Depth was defined as the fraction of total T cells that were SARS-CoV-2-associated. Using the MIRA data, every spike-specific TCR was mapped to the spike region that the TCR reacted to and assigned to either a CD4 or a CD8 class. Log10-transformed breadth and depth values were compared by one-way ANOVA with Sidak's multiple comparisons tests. TCRdb re-hosts the immuneACCESS table, in-frame sequences only. Its copies lack some clones; in the studies checked, an unresolved V gene accounts for under half of them, and the cause for the rest is not known. V and J calls plus clone size are reproduced from that table; the DNA served to infer D and trimming. The table for this sample lists 190,000 or so clones; 91% of them were counted only once. The top ten clonotypes cover nearly 3.5% of the sample.

General study outcomes and caveats: Conclusions about previously exposed vaccinees are limited because only a handful of AZD1222 recipients were SARS-CoV-2 seropositive at baseline. After two AZD1222 doses, both the breadth and the depth of spike-specific TCRs were significantly higher than at day 0 and than in MenACWY recipients. Reportedly, almost half of the unique spike-specific TCRs recognized epitopes lying outside the regions that are mutated in the B.1.351 and B.1.1.7 variants. The whole spike protein was spanned by vaccine-associated CD4 TCRs, and dominant responses were seen in regions 160-218 and 743-854. Because no day 14 peak-response samples were available, repertoires were characterized only after the peak T cell response. The 56-69-year group was small, and its depth increase did not reach significance, likely because of low power. Participants were mostly white British and included more females than males, and it was suggested by the authors that clonal diversity may have been underestimated.

Details on this clone: Its antigen is not yet known. Base qualities are missing; no much larger clone stands one base away.

The sequence came from an adult who received the AZD1222 COVID-19 vaccine. Sequencing was performed on peripheral blood, taken 28 days after the second AZD1222 dose.

The CDR3 region reads CASSKQGLSGNTIYF. In nucleotides, the sequence is TGTGCCAGTAGCAAGCAGGGACTCTCTGGAAACACCATATATTTT. The rearranged chain carries TRBV19 and TRBJ1-3; a tentative D match to TRBD1 spans 5 bases. The cysteine opens and the phenylalanine closes a CDR3 of 15 amino acids. The DNA shown is the 45-base CDR3, in frame from base 1. Cut back by 6 bases and 0 bases, the V and J ends lie 12 bases apart. The germline V gene (reference sequence) specifies LNHDA as CDR1 and SQIVND as CDR2.